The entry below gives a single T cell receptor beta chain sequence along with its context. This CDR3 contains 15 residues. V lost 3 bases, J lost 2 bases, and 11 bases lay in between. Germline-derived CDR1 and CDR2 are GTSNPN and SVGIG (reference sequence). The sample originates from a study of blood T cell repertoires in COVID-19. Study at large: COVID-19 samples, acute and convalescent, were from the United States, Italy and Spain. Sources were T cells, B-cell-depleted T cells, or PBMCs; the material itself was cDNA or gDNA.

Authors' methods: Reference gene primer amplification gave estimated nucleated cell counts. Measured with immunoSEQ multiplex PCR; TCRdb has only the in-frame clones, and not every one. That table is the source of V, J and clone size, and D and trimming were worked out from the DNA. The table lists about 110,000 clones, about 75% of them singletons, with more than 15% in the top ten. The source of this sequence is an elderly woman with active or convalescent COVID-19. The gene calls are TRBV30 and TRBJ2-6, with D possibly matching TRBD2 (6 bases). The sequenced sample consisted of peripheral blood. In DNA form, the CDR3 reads TGTGCCTGGAGATCCCCGGGGGCTGGGGCCAACGTCCTGACTTTC. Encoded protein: CAWRSPGAGANVLTF.